The present entry profiles one T cell receptor (beta chain) with its context. There is no known antigen for this receptor. The sample holds no much larger clone one base away, and base qualities are not on file. Amplification of TCR beta CDR3 regions was carried out from RNA transcripts. The TCR CDR3 was subjected to a first round of RT-PCR using the HTBI primer set and the Qiagen OneStep RT-PCR kit. The libraries were constructed in a second round of multiplex PCR and then size-selected and purified. Paired-end sequencing of the libraries was performed with 100 bp reads on an Illumina HiSeq2000. In the paper's pipeline: SOAPnuke was used to process the raw data, with reads discarded if the reads contained adapters or uncalled bases, had a mean Phred below 15, or lacked an exact constant-primer or identifier match. High-quality paired reads were merged using COPE v1.2.5, and each unique nucleotide sequence was defined as a clonotype. MiTCR v1.1 was used to align clonotypes to the IMGT TRBV, TRBD and TRBJ reference segments. The analysis included only V-J combinations with a frequency above 0.0001, which together covered 99.2% of the repertoires. A TCS score was defined as the ratio between F50 (clonal expansion) and ExV (chaos), using BLOSUM62-based TCRdist between CDR3 peptides within each V-J. Welch's t-statistics and random forest reduced 500 to 650 V-J features to 13, which were used in a naive Bayes classifier (R e1071). In TCRdb, the public reads were trimmed at Q25 with fastp and aligned with MiXCR, with productive beta chains retained. Rows merge per CDR3 protein into single entries with the most common DNA and genes. TCRdb's processing, not the authors' own work, is the source of the V and J calls. Recorded for this sample are hundreds of thousands of distinct CDR3 sequences; about 14% of them occurred a single time. The top ten clones comprise roughly an eighth of the sample.

This sample was included in a study of T cells in Graves' hyperthyroidism and ophthalmopathy (dated by TCRdb to between 2018 and 2021). In terms of the full investigation: Peripheral blood was sampled at the time of initial diagnosis, prior to any treatment. TCR V-J signatures able to tell the groups apart were searched for in a discovery cohort of about a hundred patients, of whom roughly 42 had Graves' ophthalmopathy and about 60 had stable Graves' hyperthyroidism. Prospective prediction of ophthalmopathy was tested in an independent validation cohort consisting of fewer than 20 hyperthyroidism patients and 17 patients who later progressed to ophthalmopathy. The 100 discovery patients were randomly divided into training and test sets at a 7:3 ratio. In addition, the study compared T-cell repertoires in thyroid tissue and in blood from six Graves' hyperthyroidism patients. Following sampling, methimazole starting at 30 mg daily was given to hyperthyroidism patients, and high-dose intravenous methylprednisolone was given to ophthalmopathy patients. The paper reports TCR Vbeta CDR3 sequencing of approximately 140 peripheral blood samples: over 40 ophthalmopathy, 70 to 85 hyperthyroidism and around 17 progressor patients.

In the ophthalmopathy patients, disease was moderately to severely active, with a Clinical Activity Score of 3 or more, a NOSPECS grade of 4 or more, and a duration of less than 3 months. Exclusion was applied to patients with uncontrolled infections, other autoimmune diseases, pregnancy or lactation. Diagnoses were established on the basis of clinical symptoms, serum thyroxine and TRAb, thyroid ultrasound, and orbital computed tomography. PBMCs were isolated from 7.5 to 10 ml of fresh peripheral blood by Ficoll-Paque density gradient centrifugation. Trizol reagent was used to extract total RNA, and RNA quality was then checked on an Agilent 2100 Bioanalyzer. Trimmed from V: 5 bases; trimmed from J: 6 bases; junction bases lacking a gene match: 9. CDR1 DFQATT and CDR2 SNEGSKA were looked up in the germline V gene (reference sequence). The CDR3 runs 14 amino acids, cysteine and phenylalanine included. This entry keeps only the CDR3 DNA: 42 bases, framed from base 1.

Study-wide findings and limitations: In cross-validation, a model built on a 13 V-J signature told ophthalmopathy apart from stable hyperthyroidism with just under 90% sensitivity and around 83% specificity, and in testing the same model reached 80%/75%. During validation, the model predicted progression to ophthalmopathy a median of around 7 months ahead of onset, with more than 55% sensitivity and 72.22% specificity. Blood samples also contained most of the expanded thyroid clonotypes (frequency above 0.001), which suggests that blood repertoires may reflect thyroid immune responses. No statistical method was used to set the sample size in advance, and investigators knew the group allocation.

The sequence came from a woman aged 45-65 years with Graves' ophthalmopathy. The chain links TRBV20-1 with TRBJ1-4; a stretch of 7 junction bases matches TRBD1. Source material: blood. This receptor has the CDR3 CSALDRVGDEKLFF. The DNA sequence reads TGCAGTGCTCTTGACAGGGTGGGGGATGAAAAACTGTTTTTT.